The source of this T cell receptor (beta chain) is a study of breast tumors, draining lymph nodes, adjacent tissues. TCRdb independently ran MiXCR on the multiplex PCR reads; one entry per CDR3 protein. The sample has more than 85,000 distinct CDR3 sequences, 21% seen once. V was pared by 1 base and J by 3 bases, with 13 bases between. CDR1 and CDR2 from the germline V gene are SGHRS and YFSETQ. This CDR3 has 15 residues. Axillary draining lymph nodes of breast cancer patients supplied the node samples. Many counts were recorded for this clonotype. The antigen is undetermined. Overall study results and limits: Tumors had less TCR diversity than lymph nodes, more than nontumor tissue. Data only fit, rather than demonstrated, lymph node origin of most tumor T cells.

Sequencing used axillary lymph node tissue. The rearrangement joins TRBV5-1 to TRBJ1-2; D is undetermined. The source is a female donor with breast cancer. Some clones in this sample may be carry-over from other donors' samples. In DNA, the CDR3 is TGCGCCAGCAGCTTGCGTCCGCAAGTTGACTATGGCTACACCTTC. Its translation: CASSLRPQVDYGYTF.